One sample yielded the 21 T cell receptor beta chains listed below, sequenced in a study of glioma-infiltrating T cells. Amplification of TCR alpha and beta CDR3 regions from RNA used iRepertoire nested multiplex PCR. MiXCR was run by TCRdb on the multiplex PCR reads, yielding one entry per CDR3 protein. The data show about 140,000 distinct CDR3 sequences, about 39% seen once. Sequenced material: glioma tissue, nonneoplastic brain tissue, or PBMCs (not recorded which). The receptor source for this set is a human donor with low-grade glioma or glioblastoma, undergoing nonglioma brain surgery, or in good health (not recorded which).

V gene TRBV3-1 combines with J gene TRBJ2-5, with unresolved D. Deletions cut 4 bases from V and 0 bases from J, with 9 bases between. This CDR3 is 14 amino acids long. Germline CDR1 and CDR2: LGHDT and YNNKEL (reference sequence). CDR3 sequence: CASSLRKNQETQYF. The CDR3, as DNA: TGTGCCAGCAGCCTCAGGAAAAACCAAGAGACCCAGTACTTC.

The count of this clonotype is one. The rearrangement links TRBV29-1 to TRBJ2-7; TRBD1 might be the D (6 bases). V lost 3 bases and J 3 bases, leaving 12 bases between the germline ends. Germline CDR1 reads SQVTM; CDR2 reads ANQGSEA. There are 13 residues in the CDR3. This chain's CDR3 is CSVDLGANYEQYF. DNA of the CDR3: TGCAGCGTTGACTTGGGGGCCAACTACGAGCAGTACTTC.

This CDR3 reads CASSLEGIVGNEQFF. The CDR3, as DNA: TGTGCCAGCAGCTTAGAAGGCATAGTTGGGAATGAGCAGTTCTTC. J is TRBJ2-1 and V is TRBV7-2; D uncertain. Germline lookup yields CDR1 SGHTA and CDR2 FQGNSA. With 1 base removed from V and 7 bases from J, the gap between germline ends came to 14 bases. CDR3 length: 15 residues.

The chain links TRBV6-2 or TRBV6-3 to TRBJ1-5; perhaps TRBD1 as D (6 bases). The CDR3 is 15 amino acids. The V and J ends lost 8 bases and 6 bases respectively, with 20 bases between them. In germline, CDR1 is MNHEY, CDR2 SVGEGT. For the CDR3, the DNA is TGTGCCAGCTTATCTGCTGGGGGGGCTGTTCAGCCCCAGCATTTT. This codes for CASLSAGGAVQPQHF.

The CDR3 bases are TGCAGCGTTGCGTTCGGGAATGAGCAGTTCTTC. Translation: CSVAFGNEQFF. The chain employs TRBV29-1 and TRBJ2-1; D is ambiguous. The CDR3 totals 11 residues. V was clipped by 4 bases and J by 7 bases, with 8 bases between them. The germline gives CDR1 SQVTM, CDR2 ANQGSEA.

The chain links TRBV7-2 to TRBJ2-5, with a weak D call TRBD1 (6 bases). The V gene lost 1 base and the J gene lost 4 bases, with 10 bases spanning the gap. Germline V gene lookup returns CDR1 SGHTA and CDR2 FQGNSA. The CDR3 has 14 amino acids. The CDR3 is CASSLVFRGETQYF. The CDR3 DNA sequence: TGTGCCAGCAGCTTAGTTTTCAGGGGAGAGACCCAGTACTTC.

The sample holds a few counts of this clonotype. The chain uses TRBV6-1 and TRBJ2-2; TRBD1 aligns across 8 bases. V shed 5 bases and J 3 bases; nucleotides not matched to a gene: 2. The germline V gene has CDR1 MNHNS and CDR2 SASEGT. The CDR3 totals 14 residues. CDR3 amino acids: CASSLQGDTGELFF. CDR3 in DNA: TGTGCCAGCAGTCTACAGGGGGACACCGGGGAGCTGTTTTTT.

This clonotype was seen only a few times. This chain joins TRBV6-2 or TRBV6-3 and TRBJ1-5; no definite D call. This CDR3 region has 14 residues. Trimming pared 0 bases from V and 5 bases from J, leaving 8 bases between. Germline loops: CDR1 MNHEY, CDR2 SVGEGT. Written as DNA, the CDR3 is TGTGCCAGCAGTTACTCTATACGATATCAGCCCCAGCATTTT. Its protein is CASSYSIRYQPQHF.

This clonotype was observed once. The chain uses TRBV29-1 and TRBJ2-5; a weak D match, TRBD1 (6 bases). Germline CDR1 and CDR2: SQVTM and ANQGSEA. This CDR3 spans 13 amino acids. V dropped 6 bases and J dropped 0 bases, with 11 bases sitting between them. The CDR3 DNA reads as TGCAGCGTGAACACAGGGAACCAAGAGACCCAGTACTTC. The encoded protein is CSVNTGNQETQYF.

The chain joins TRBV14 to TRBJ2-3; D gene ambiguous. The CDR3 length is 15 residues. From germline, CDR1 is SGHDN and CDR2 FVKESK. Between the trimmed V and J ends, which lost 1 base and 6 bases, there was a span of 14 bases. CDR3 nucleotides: TGTGCCAGCAGCCAAGGAATCGCGGCAGTGGATACGCAGTATTTT. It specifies CASSQGIAAVDTQYF.

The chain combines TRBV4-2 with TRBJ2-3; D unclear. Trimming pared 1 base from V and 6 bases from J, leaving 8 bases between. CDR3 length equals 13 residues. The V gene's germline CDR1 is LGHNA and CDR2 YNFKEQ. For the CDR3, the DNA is TGTGCCAGCAGCCAAGGAAGGTTGGATACGCAGTATTTT. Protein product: CASSQGRLDTQYF.

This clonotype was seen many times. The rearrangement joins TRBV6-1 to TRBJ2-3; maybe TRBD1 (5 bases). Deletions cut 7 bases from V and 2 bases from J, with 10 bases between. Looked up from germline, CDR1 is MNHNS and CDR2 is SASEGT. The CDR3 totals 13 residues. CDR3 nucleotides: TGTGCCAGCACCAGGGCCCTCACAGATACGCAGTATTTT. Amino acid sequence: CASTRALTDTQYF.

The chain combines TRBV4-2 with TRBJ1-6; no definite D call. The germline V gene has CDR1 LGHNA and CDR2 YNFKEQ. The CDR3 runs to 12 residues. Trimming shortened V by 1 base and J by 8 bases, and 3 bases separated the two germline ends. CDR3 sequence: CASSQGDSPLHF. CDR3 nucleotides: TGTGCCAGCAGCCAAGGGGATTCACCCCTCCACTTT.

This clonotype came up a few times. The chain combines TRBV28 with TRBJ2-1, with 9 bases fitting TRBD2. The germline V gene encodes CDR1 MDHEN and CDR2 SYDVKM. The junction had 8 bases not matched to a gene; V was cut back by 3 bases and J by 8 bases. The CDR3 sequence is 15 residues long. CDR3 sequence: CASSFSGRIADEQFF. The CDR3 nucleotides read TGTGCCAGCAGTTTTAGCGGGAGAATCGCGGATGAGCAGTTCTTC.

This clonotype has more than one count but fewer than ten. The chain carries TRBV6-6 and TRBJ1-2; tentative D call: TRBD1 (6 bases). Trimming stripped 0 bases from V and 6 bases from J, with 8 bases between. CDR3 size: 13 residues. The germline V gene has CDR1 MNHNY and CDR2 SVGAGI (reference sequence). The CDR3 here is CASSYSHRDGYTF. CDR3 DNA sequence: TGTGCCAGCAGTTACTCCCACAGGGATGGCTACACCTTC.

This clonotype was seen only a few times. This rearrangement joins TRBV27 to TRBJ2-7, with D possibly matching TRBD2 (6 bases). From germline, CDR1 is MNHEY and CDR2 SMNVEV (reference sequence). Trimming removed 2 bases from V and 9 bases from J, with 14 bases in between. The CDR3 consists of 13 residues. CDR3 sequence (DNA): TGTGCCAGCAGTTTAAACCCATGGGGAGGGCAGTACTTC. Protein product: CASSLNPWGGQYF.

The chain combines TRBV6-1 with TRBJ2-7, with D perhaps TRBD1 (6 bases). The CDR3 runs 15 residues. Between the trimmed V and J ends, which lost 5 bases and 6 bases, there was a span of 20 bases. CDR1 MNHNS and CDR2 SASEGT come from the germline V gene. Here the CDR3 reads CASSLTGTSAGEQYF. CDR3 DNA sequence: TGTGCCAGCAGTCTGACGGGGACATCGGCTGGCGAGCAGTACTTC.

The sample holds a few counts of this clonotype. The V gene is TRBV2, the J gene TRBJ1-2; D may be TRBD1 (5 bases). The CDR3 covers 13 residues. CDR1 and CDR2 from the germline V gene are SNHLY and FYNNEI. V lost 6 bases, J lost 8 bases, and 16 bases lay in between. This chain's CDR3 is CASRGPGPGGYTF. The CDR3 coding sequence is TGTGCCAGCAGGGGGCCAGGCCCCGGAGGCTACACCTTC.

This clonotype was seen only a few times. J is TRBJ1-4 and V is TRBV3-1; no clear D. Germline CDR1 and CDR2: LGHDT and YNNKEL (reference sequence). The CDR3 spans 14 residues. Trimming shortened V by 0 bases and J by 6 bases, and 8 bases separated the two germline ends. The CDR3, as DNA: TGTGCCAGCAGCCAAGATCGCAAAGATGAAAAACTGTTTTTT. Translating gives CASSQDRKDEKLFF.

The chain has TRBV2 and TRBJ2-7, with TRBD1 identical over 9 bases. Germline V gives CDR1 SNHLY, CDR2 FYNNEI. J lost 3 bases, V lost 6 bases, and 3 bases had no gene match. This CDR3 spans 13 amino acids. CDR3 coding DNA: TGTGCCAGCAGAAGGACAGGGGTCTACGAGCAGTACTTC. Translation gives CASRRTGVYEQYF.

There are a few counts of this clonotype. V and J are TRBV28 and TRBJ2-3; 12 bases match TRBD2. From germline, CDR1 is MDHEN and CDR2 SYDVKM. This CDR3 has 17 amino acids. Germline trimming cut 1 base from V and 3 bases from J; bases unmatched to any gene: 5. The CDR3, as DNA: TGTGCCAGCAGTTTATTGTGGACTAGCGGGAAAACAGATACGCAGTATTTT. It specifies CASSLLWTSGKTDTQYF.